This entry lists 19 T cell receptor beta chains sequenced from one sample in a study of radiation and T cells in renal cell carcinoma. Time point in this sample: blood 2 weeks post-SBRT. The treatment was: 15 Gy SBRT to primary tumor, nephrectomy 4 weeks later. The assay was immunoSEQ multiplex PCR, and TCRdb's table has in-frame clones only and misses some. The repertoire holds 150,000 to 190,000 clones, with roughly 87% as singletons. The starting material was blood, obtained from a patient whose treatment included radiotherapy and nephrectomy. These TCRs come from a woman between 45 and 65 years old with renal cell carcinoma.

Worth noting for this clone: Other nucleotide sequences in the sample specify the same CDR3. The CDR3 bases are TGCGCCAGCCGACAGTCATATGGCTACACCTTC. This codes for CASRQSYGYTF. The chain has TRBV10-2 and TRBJ1-2; D possibly corresponds to TRBD1 (5 bases). The V end was cut by 8 bases, the J end by 5 bases, with 9 bases between. Per the germline V gene, CDR1 is WSHSY and CDR2 is SAAADI. CDR3 size: 11 residues.

The V and J genes are TRBV5-1 and TRBJ2-3; D not certain. The germline gives CDR1 SGHRS, CDR2 YFSETQ. Trimming stripped 2 bases from V and 1 base from J, with 11 bases between. This CDR3 is 15 amino acids long. CDR3 residues: CASSLQGTGTDTQYF. CDR3 nucleotide sequence: TGCGCCAGCAGCTTACAAGGAACAGGCACAGATACGCAGTATTTT.

The CDR3, as DNA: TGCGCCAGCAGCACCTGGACTAGCGGGGGGGCCTCCTACAATGAGCAGTTCTTC. Translated, it gives CASSTWTSGGASYNEQFF. The V gene is TRBV4-1, the J gene TRBJ2-1; 15 nucleotides agree with TRBD2. After removal of 5 bases from V and 0 bases from J, the junction contained 5 bases not matched to a gene. From germline, CDR1 is MGHRA and CDR2 YSYEKL. The CDR3 has 18 amino acids.

The chain recombines TRBV6-6 with TRBJ1-4; tentative D call: TRBD1 (5 bases). Germline V lookup: CDR1 MNHNY, CDR2 SVGAGI (reference sequence). The CDR3 extends over 13 amino acids. V dropped 4 bases and J dropped 5 bases, with 8 bases sitting between them. CDR3 in amino acids: CASSLYRNEKLFF. CDR3 coding DNA: TGTGCCAGCAGTTTGTACAGGAATGAAAAACTGTTTTTT.

The table lists this clone with a few counts. Here the CDR3 reads CASRTTGYTEAFF. The CDR3 DNA is TGTGCCAGCAGAACCACAGGGTACACTGAAGCTTTCTTT. The chain couples TRBV6-5 to TRBJ1-1; perhaps TRBD1 as D (6 bases). V lost 6 bases, J lost 3 bases, and 11 bases lay in between. The CDR3 contains 13 residues. Per germline, CDR1 MNHEY and CDR2 SVGAGI.

V is TRBV29-1 and J is TRBJ1-1; maybe TRBD1 (6 bases). The CDR3 totals 13 residues. Trimming shortened V by 7 bases and J by 4 bases, and 16 bases separated the two germline ends. CDR1 and CDR2 from the germline V gene are SQVTM and ANQGSEA. The DNA for the CDR3 is TGCAGCGCTTACAGGGTTGGGATCACTGAAGCTTTCTTT. This encodes CSAYRVGITEAFF.

This clone showed up just a few times. The rearrangement joins TRBV4-2 to TRBJ1-1; a possible D gene is TRBD1 (5 bases). Germline V gives CDR1 LGHNA, CDR2 YNFKEQ. The V gene lost 3 bases and the J gene lost 1 base, with 12 bases spanning the gap. The CDR3 is 15 amino acids. The CDR3 sequence: CASSQEERGNTEAFF. CDR3 DNA sequence: TGTGCCAGCAGCCAGGAAGAGAGGGGGAACACTGAAGCTTTCTTT.

V gene TRBV2 combines with J gene TRBJ2-3; 11 bases fit TRBD2. Germline V lookup: CDR1 SNHLY, CDR2 FYNNEI. Germline trimming cut 6 bases from V and 5 bases from J; bases unmatched to any gene: 7. The CDR3 totals 15 residues. CDR3 bases: TGTGCCAGCAGGGAGAGACTAGCGGGGCAAGATACGCAGTATTTT. Translating gives CASRERLAGQDTQYF.

The chain uses TRBV5-7 and TRBJ1-5; D remains unclear. TRBV5-7 is an ORF, and what it does is uncertain. This CDR3 spans 13 amino acids. V gave up 6 bases and J gave up 3 bases, with 10 bases separating them. The DNA of the CDR3 is TGTGCCAGCAACCGGGTCATCAATCAGCCCCAGCATTTT. This sequence encodes CASNRVINQPQHF.

The chain couples TRBV6-6 to TRBJ2-2, with a tentative D call TRBD2 (6 bases). Germline V gene lookup returns CDR1 MNHNY and CDR2 SVGAGI (reference sequence). The CDR3 is made up of 14 amino acids. The V gene lost 6 bases and the J gene lost 4 bases, with 12 bases spanning the gap. CDR3 sequence: CASRPGTSTGELFF. CDR3 coding DNA: TGTGCCAGCAGACCTGGGACTTCCACCGGGGAGCTGTTTTTT.

The CDR3 DNA sequence: TGTGCCAGCAGTGAATGGCAGGGAAACACCATATATTTT. This encodes CASSEWQGNTIYF. The chain links TRBV6-1 to TRBJ1-3; D is undetermined. V shed 2 bases and J shed 4 bases, with 6 bases lying between them. Germline CDR1 and CDR2: MNHNS and SASEGT. This CDR3 region has 13 residues.

The rearrangement links TRBV7-8 to TRBJ1-1, with D uncertain. The length of the CDR3 is 13 residues. Germline V gives CDR1 SGHVS, CDR2 FQNEAQ. Trimming shortened V by 0 bases and J by 3 bases, and 5 bases separated the two germline ends. The CDR3 DNA sequence: TGTGCCAGCAGCTTAGCTCTGGACACTGAAGCTTTCTTT. The encoded protein is CASSLALDTEAFF.

CDR3 in amino acids: CASSPGDQETQYF. In DNA form, the CDR3 reads TGTGCCAGCTCACCAGGTGACCAAGAGACCCAGTACTTC. The rearrangement joins TRBV18 to TRBJ2-5; D ambiguous. The germline V and J ends were trimmed by 2 bases and 0 bases, with 4 bases remaining between them. The germline gives CDR1 KGHSH, CDR2 LQKENI. This CDR3 has 13 residues.

V and J are TRBV5-4 and TRBJ2-7, with 12 bases aligning to TRBD2. V was pared by 4 bases and J by 2 bases, with 4 bases of the junction left unmatched. Germline V gene data show CDR1 as SGHNT and CDR2 as YYREEE (reference sequence). CDR3 length equals 15 residues. CDR3 bases: TGTGCCAGCAGCCCGCGGACTAGCGGGACCTACGAGCAGTACTTC. It encodes CASSPRTSGTYEQYF.

The CDR3 nucleotides are TGTGCCAGCAGCCCCGAGACAGGGTTGCAACTGTTTTTT. The encoded protein is CASSPETGLQLFF. The gene calls are TRBV7-2 and TRBJ1-4; 7 nucleotides line up with TRBD1. The CDR3 covers 13 residues. Germline lookup yields CDR1 SGHTA and CDR2 FQGNSA. V trimming: 5 bases; J trimming: 12 bases; junction bases outside the gene matches: 9.

The V and J genes are TRBV19 and TRBJ1-5; D is unresolved. Germline CDR1 reads LNHDA; CDR2 reads SQIVND (reference sequence). The V end lost 5 bases, the J end lost 3 bases, and 14 bases lay between the germline ends. The length of the CDR3 is 15 residues. The CDR3 bases are TGTGCCAGTAGTCTGCTGACGGGTTCCAATCAGCCCCAGCATTTT. Translating gives CASSLLTGSNQPQHF.

This sequence joins TRBV30 and TRBJ1-1; 7 bases fit TRBD1. Germline-derived CDR1 and CDR2 are GTSNPN and SVGIG (reference sequence). The trim removed 0 bases at V and 4 bases at J, leaving 5 bases unmatched. There are 14 residues in the CDR3. DNA of the CDR3: TGTGCCTGGAGTGTCGGACAGGCGAGCACTGAAGCTTTCTTT. Translating gives CAWSVGQASTEAFF.

V gene TRBV11-2 combines with J gene TRBJ2-1; D not certain. The CDR3 contains 17 residues. CDR1 is SGHAT and CDR2 is FQNNGV in the germline V gene. The V and J ends lost 0 bases and 4 bases respectively, with 16 bases between them. DNA for the CDR3: TGTGCCAGCAGCTTAGAAAGTTTTCCCCGACCATACAATGAGCAGTTCTTC. Translation: CASSLESFPRPYNEQFF.

The gene calls are TRBV30 and TRBJ2-5, with D unclear. The length of the CDR3 is 15 residues. Trimming shortened V by 2 bases and J by 0 bases, and 13 bases separated the two germline ends. Germline V lookup: CDR1 GTSNPN, CDR2 SVGIG (reference sequence). CDR3 in amino acids: CAWSIPTLYQETQYF. The CDR3 bases are TGTGCCTGGAGTATACCGACATTGTACCAAGAGACCCAGTACTTC.